The clone carrying this T cell receptor beta chain appeared many times. What it binds is not known. Using RNA transcripts, the TCR beta CDR3 regions were amplified. RT-PCR in the first round used HTBI primers; a second-round multiplex PCR followed. TCRdb analysed the multiplex PCR reads with MiXCR anew, one entry per CDR3 protein. The sample yields over a million distinct CDR3 sequences, about two fifths seen once. The CDR3 totals 14 residues. J was trimmed by 2 bases and V by 6 bases; bases with no gene match: 7. Germline V lookup: CDR1 ENHRY, CDR2 SYGVKD. The data stem from a study of Graves' ophthalmopathy and Graves' hyperthyroidism. The study's findings and limits: Sensitivity reached more than 70% and specificity just under 75% when the model predicted ophthalmopathy progression.

Sample: peripheral blood or thyroid tissue (not recorded which). This TCR was sampled from an adult man with Graves' hyperthyroidism. This sequence joins TRBV10-3 and TRBJ2-7; 7 bases map to TRBD1. The CDR3 here is CAIRGDSRTYEQYF. The CDR3 DNA sequence: TGTGCCATCAGAGGGGACAGTCGAACCTACGAGCAGTACTTC.